The source of this T cell receptor (beta chain) is a study of CD4 and CD8 cells across lung adenocarcinoma regions. The CDR3 runs 11 residues. The V gene lost 1 base and the J gene lost 4 bases, with 4 bases spanning the gap. Germline CDR1 reads GTSNPN; CDR2 reads SVGIG (reference sequence). TCRdb processed the PCR reads anew with MiXCR; each CDR3 protein has one entry. The profile shows roughly 12,000 distinct CDR3 sequences, under 75% of them singletons. This clonotype was detected ten times or more. Donors had localized lung adenocarcinoma, a non-small cell lung cancer. This sequence was found in a female donor with lung adenocarcinoma. The CD4 and CD8 labels of this study may be unreliable. The sample consisted of CD8+ T cells from the margin of a lung tumor. The chain joins TRBV30 to TRBJ1-2, with no clear D. DNA of the CDR3: TGTGCCTGGAGTGGGGCCTATGGCTACACCTTC. Amino acid sequence: CAWSGAYGYTF.